The clone carrying this T cell receptor beta chain appeared a few times. This entry belongs to a study of blood T cell repertoires in COVID-19. Study information: Acute and convalescent COVID-19 samples came from the United States, Italy and Spain. Sample material is recorded as cDNA or gDNA derived from T cells, B-cell-depleted T cells, or PBMCs.

Authors' methods: Amplification of reference gene primers was used by the study to estimate nucleated cell counts. Sequencing used immunoSEQ multiplex PCR; TCRdb keeps in-frame clones, though not all of them. D and trimming were read from the DNA, whereas the V and J calls and clone size are those reported in that table. Among 200,000 to 300,000 clones listed, about 80% were seen once. This CDR3 contains 17 residues. V was clipped by 1 base and J by 4 bases; unmatched bases: 8. Per germline, CDR1 MGHRA and CDR2 YSYEKL. The source is an elderly woman with acute or convalescent COVID-19. The chain carries TRBV4-1 and TRBJ1-5; the match to TRBD1 covers 9 bases. Sequencing was performed on peripheral blood. CDR3 sequence reads: CASSQGPDRGPNQPQHF. The CDR3 nucleotides read TGCGCCAGCAGCCAAGGCCCGGACAGGGGACCAAATCAGCCCCAGCATTTT.